The 20 T cell receptor beta chains below come from one sample, sequenced in a study of T cell changes during pregnancy in multiple sclerosis. Only in-frame clones appear in the TCRdb table, and some are missing; sequencing was by immunoSEQ multiplex PCR. The sample includes tens of thousands of clones, roughly 90% of them seen just once. The material was peripheral blood, obtained in the first trimester of pregnancy. Receptor source: a female donor with multiple sclerosis, enrolled in a pregnancy study.

This chain joins TRBV19 and TRBJ2-1, with 11 bases fitting TRBD2. The V segment lost 5 bases and the J segment 4 bases; nucleotides outside the gene matches: 13. This CDR3 is built from 18 residues. The V gene's germline CDR1 is LNHDA and CDR2 SQIVND (reference sequence). The CDR3 DNA sequence: TGTGCCAGTAGTTCCGCCGGCCCACTAGCGGGAGCGTACAATGAGCAGTTCTTC. Translating it yields CASSSAGPLAGAYNEQFF.

This chain joins TRBV5-6 and TRBJ2-7, with TRBD1 matching over 8 bases. Germline V gene lookup returns CDR1 SGHDT and CDR2 YYEEEE. This CDR3 has 14 residues. Trimming at V came to 3 bases and at J to 7 bases, leaving 9 bases not matched to a gene. For the CDR3, the DNA is TGTGCCAGCAGCTCGAGGACAGGGTTCGGGGAGCAGTACTTC. Encoded protein: CASSSRTGFGEQYF. Filled out from reference TRBV5-6 and TRBJ2-7, the complete variable domain reads DAGVTQSPTHLIKTRGQQVTLRCSPKSGHDTVSWYQQALGQGPQFIFQYYEEEERQRGNFPDRFSGHQFPNYSSELNVNALLLGDSALYLCASSSRTGFGEQYFGPGTRLTVT.

This clone was recorded only once. This rearrangement joins TRBV28 to TRBJ2-3; 11 bases match TRBD2. With V trimmed by 7 bases and J by 4 bases, 1 base remained unmatched. Germline-derived CDR1 and CDR2 are MDHEN and SYDVKM. CDR3 length equals 13 residues. CDR3 residues: CASILAGADTQYF. CDR3 sequence (DNA): TGTGCCAGCATACTAGCGGGAGCAGATACGCAGTATTTT.

The chain carries TRBV9 and TRBJ2-7, with 13 bases identical to TRBD2. With V trimmed by 4 bases and J by 5 bases, 3 bases remained unmatched. This CDR3 contains 14 residues. Germline assignment: CDR1 SGDLS and CDR2 YYNGEE. CDR3 loop: CASSTSGGADEQYF. CDR3 coding DNA: TGTGCCAGCAGCACTAGCGGGGGGGCTGACGAGCAGTACTTC. Complete variable domain (other parts from reference TRBV9 and TRBJ2-7): DSGVTQTPKHLITATGQRVTLRCSPRSGDLSVYWYQQSLDQGLQFLIQYYNGEERAKGNILERFSAQQFPDLHSELNLSSLELGDSALYFCASSTSGGADEQYFGPGTRLTVT.

The CDR3 protein is CASSKARDLTNSNTEAFF. The DNA for the CDR3 is TGTGCCAGCAGTAAAGCCCGAGATTTAACGAATTCCAACACTGAAGCTTTCTTT. V usage is TRBV7-6 and J usage is TRBJ1-1; D unresolved. Trimming left V 6 bases short and J 2 bases short, with 25 bases between. CDR3 length: 18 amino acids. Germline CDR1 and CDR2: SGHVS and FNYEAQ.

This chain connects TRBV7-2 to TRBJ2-1, with TRBD2 identical over 7 bases. Germline CDR1 SGHTA, CDR2 FQGNSA. V was clipped by 5 bases and J by 0 bases; unmatched bases: 10. The CDR3 is 17 residues long. The CDR3 bases are TGTGCCAGCAGCACCTCCGGGACTATGAGCTCCTACAATGAGCAGTTCTTC. This translates into CASSTSGTMSSYNEQFF.

The chain links TRBV15 to TRBJ2-4; 7 bases are shared with TRBD1. V lost 2 bases to trimming and J lost 0 bases; unmatched junction nucleotides: 7. CDR1 LNHNV and CDR2 YYDKDF come from the germline V gene (reference sequence). The CDR3 totals 17 residues. The chain's CDR3 is CATSRLTGVGAKNIQYF. The CDR3 DNA reads TGTGCCACCAGCAGATTAACAGGGGTAGGAGCCAAAAACATTCAGTACTTC.

The genes are TRBV28 and TRBJ2-2; the match to TRBD2 covers 12 bases. CDR3 length equals 15 residues. V was pared by 6 bases and J by 3 bases, with 2 bases of the junction left unmatched. Germline lookup yields CDR1 MDHEN and CDR2 SYDVKM. The CDR3 loop is CASSRLAGDTGELFF. The CDR3 DNA is TGTGCCAGCAGCCGACTAGCGGGAGACACCGGGGAGCTGTTTTTT.

This rearrangement joins TRBV28 to TRBJ2-7; unclear D gene. From germline, CDR1 is MDHEN and CDR2 SYDVKM. Trimming pared 0 bases from V and 0 bases from J, leaving 6 bases between. The CDR3 consists of 14 residues. Here the CDR3 reads CASSLWRSSYEQYF. In DNA form, the CDR3 reads TGTGCCAGCAGTTTATGGAGGAGCTCCTACGAGCAGTACTTC.

The J gene is TRBJ2-5, the V gene TRBV23-1, with 11 bases that match TRBD1. Being an ORF, TRBV23-1 has a function that is uncertain. This CDR3 is built from 17 residues. The V gene end was trimmed by 0 bases and the J gene end by 4 bases; junction bases not matched to a gene: 7. This CDR3 reads CASSQSPGQGGGETQYF. The CDR3 nucleotides are TGCGCCAGCAGTCAATCTCCGGGACAGGGGGGAGGAGAGACCCAGTACTTC.

Concerning this clone: Other DNA variants within this sample encode the same CDR3. The rearrangement joins TRBV5-1 to TRBJ1-2, with D possibly matching TRBD1 (5 bases). V dropped 1 base and J dropped 8 bases, with 9 bases sitting between them. CDR1 SGHRS and CDR2 YFSETQ come from the germline V gene. The CDR3 spans 12 residues. The CDR3 DNA sequence: TGCGCCAGCAGCTTGACAGGCGGCGGCTACACCTTC. Translating it yields CASSLTGGGYTF.

The rearrangement joins TRBV5-1 to TRBJ2-3; no firm D call. Germline CDR1 SGHRS, CDR2 YFSETQ. Trimming shortened V by 4 bases and J by 2 bases, and 8 bases separated the two germline ends. There are 13 residues in the CDR3. The CDR3 reads CASSPSNTDTQYF. The CDR3 nucleotides are TGCGCCAGCAGCCCTTCTAACACAGATACGCAGTATTTT.

This clone was detected only once. The rearrangement uses TRBV7-9 and TRBJ2-1; 10 bases fit TRBD1. V lost 4 bases to trimming and J lost 5 bases; unmatched junction nucleotides: 5. The germline V gene has CDR1 SEHNR and CDR2 FQNEAQ (reference sequence). The CDR3 sequence is 15 residues long. This CDR3 is CASSSGQGGDNEQFF. DNA of the CDR3: TGTGCCAGCAGCTCCGGACAGGGGGGGGACAATGAGCAGTTCTTC.

This chain connects TRBV6-5 to TRBJ1-5; no clear D. Per the germline V gene, CDR1 is MNHEY and CDR2 is SVGAGI. The ends were cut back, 8 bases at V and 6 bases at J, with 14 bases in the middle. The CDR3 is 13 residues long. The CDR3 region has the DNA TGTGCCAGCTCTCGTAGGAGGAGTCAGCCCCAGCATTTT. Amino acids: CASSRRRSQPQHF.

The genes are TRBV19 and TRBJ1-3; tentative D call: TRBD1 (6 bases). The CDR3 consists of 19 residues. Trimming left V 3 bases short and J 2 bases short, with 23 bases between. Looked up from germline, CDR1 is LNHDA and CDR2 is SQIVND (reference sequence). CDR3 loop: CASSMFYGWGTSPGNTIYF. The CDR3 DNA is TGTGCCAGTAGTATGTTCTACGGATGGGGGACATCCCCTGGAAACACCATATATTTT.

The CDR3 loop is CASSQGRGAGGNQPQHF. CDR3 in DNA: TGTGCCAGCAGCCAGGGCCGGGGGGCAGGAGGAAATCAGCCCCAGCATTTT. This sequence joins TRBV4-2 and TRBJ1-5, with TRBD1 as a possible D gene (6 bases). V gave up 3 bases and J gave up 4 bases, with 19 bases separating them. Germline V lookup: CDR1 LGHNA, CDR2 YNFKEQ. The CDR3 totals 17 residues.

This chain connects TRBV7-9 to TRBJ2-3; D remains ambiguous. Germline values: CDR1 SEHNR, CDR2 FQNEAQ (reference sequence). The CDR3 loop spans 12 amino acids. Trimming removed 5 bases at V and 0 bases at J, with 3 bases between. CDR3 nucleotide sequence: TGTGCCAGCAGCACTAGCACAGATACGCAGTATTTT. Protein sequence: CASSTSTDTQYF. The variable domain in full, with the rest retrieved from reference TRBV7-9 and TRBJ2-3, is DTGVSQNPRHKITKRGQNVTFRCDPISEHNRLYWYRQTLGQGPEFLTYFQNEAQLEKSRLLSDRFSAERPKGSFSTLEIQRTEQGDSAMYLCASSTSTDTQYFGPGTRLTVL.

The rearrangement joins TRBV6-1 to TRBJ1-1; weak D call: TRBD1 (5 bases). Germline values: CDR1 MNHNS, CDR2 SASEGT. The CDR3 extends over 15 amino acids. The ends were cut back, 5 bases at V and 0 bases at J, with 13 bases in the middle. This CDR3 is CASSPQWGLNTEAFF. CDR3 nucleotides: TGTGCCAGCAGTCCACAATGGGGCTTGAACACTGAAGCTTTCTTT.

The V gene is TRBV27, the J gene TRBJ2-3; D is perhaps TRBD2 (6 bases). Germline V CDR1 and CDR2: MNHEY, SMNVEV (reference sequence). The CDR3 is made up of 15 amino acids. Trimming removed 3 bases at V and 4 bases at J, with 14 bases between. CDR3 loop: CASSFVLAGADTQYF. The CDR3 nucleotides read TGTGCCAGCAGTTTTGTACTAGCTGGGGCAGATACGCAGTATTTT.

This sequence joins TRBV7-6 and TRBJ2-5, with 8 bases fitting TRBD2. Germline CDR1 SGHVS, CDR2 FNYEAQ. V trimming: 3 bases; J trimming: 3 bases; junction bases outside the gene matches: 0. The CDR3 has 13 amino acids. The CDR3 nucleotides are TGTGCCAGCAGCTTGGGACTAGAAGAGACCCAGTACTTC. Protein sequence: CASSLGLEETQYF.